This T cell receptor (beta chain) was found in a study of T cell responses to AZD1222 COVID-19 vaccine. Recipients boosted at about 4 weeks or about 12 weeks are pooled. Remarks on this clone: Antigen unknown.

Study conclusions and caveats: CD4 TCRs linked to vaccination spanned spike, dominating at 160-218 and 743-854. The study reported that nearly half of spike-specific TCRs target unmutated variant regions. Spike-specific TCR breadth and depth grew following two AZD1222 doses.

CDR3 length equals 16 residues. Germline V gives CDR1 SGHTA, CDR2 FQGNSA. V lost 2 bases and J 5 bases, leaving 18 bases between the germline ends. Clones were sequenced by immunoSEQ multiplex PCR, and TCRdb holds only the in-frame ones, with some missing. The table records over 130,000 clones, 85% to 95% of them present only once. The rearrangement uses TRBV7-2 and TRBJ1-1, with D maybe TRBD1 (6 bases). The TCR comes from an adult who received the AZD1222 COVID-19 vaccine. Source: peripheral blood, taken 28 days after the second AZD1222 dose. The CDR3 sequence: CASSLLRPAQGTEAFF. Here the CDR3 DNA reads TGTGCCAGCAGCTTACTTCGCCCGGCCCAGGGGACTGAAGCTTTCTTT.